This T cell receptor beta chain was observed in a study of T cell changes during pregnancy in multiple sclerosis. V gave up 3 bases and J gave up 4 bases; unmatched junction bases: 6. Germline V gene sequence: CDR1 MDHEN, CDR2 SYDVKM. The CDR3 is 14 residues long. The protocol was immunoSEQ multiplex PCR, while the TCRdb copy is restricted to in-frame clones and leaves out a portion. The repertoire holds about 84,000 clones, with 85% to 95% as singletons. The sequences come from peripheral blood, collected in the second trimester of pregnancy. The sequence came from a female donor in good health, enrolled as a control in a pregnancy study. V usage is TRBV28 and J usage is TRBJ2-7; 7 nucleotides line up with TRBD1. CDR3 in amino acids: CASSFVGGAYEQYF. The CDR3 nucleotides are TGTGCCAGCAGTTTTGTAGGGGGCGCGTACGAGCAGTACTTC.